This is a list of T cell receptor beta chains from one sample in a study of T cell responses to AZD1222 COVID-19 vaccine. Assay: immunoSEQ multiplex PCR; the TCRdb copy retains only in-frame clones and omits some. The sample has some 180,000 clones; around 94% are singletons. This sample comprised peripheral blood, obtained on day 0 of AZD1222 vaccination. The receptors come from an adult in good health. CDR3s leave out the opening cysteine and the closing phenylalanine or tryptophan. Each record gives: V gene, CDR3 protein.

V: TRBV11-2; CDR3: ASSLVWGGEEKLF
V: TRBV19; CDR3: ASSIRVSYEQY
V: TRBV19; CDR3: ASSIQGSSGNTIY
V: TRBV2; CDR3: ASSESPANEKLF
V: TRBV19; CDR3: ASSTTGTGGFGETQY
V: TRBV6-5; CDR3: ASNTGETYEQY
V: TRBV19; CDR3: ASTGTGYFQPQH
V: TRBV13; CDR3: ASSLGVDYGYT
V: TRBV28; CDR3: ASSFWGEYGYT
V: TRBV24-1; CDR3: ATSSDSYEQY
V: TRBV12-3/TRBV12-4; CDR3: ASSFDRGSGYT
V: TRBV5-8; CDR3: ASSAGATFNQPQH
V: TRBV4-1; CDR3: ASSQEGAEPQH